These T cell receptor beta chains were read from a single sample in a study of early T cells in non-severe SARS-CoV-2 infection. TCRdb re-called the 5' RACE reads through MiXCR, storing one row per CDR3 protein. The sample has about 77,000 distinct CDR3 sequences, 4.5% to 6% seen once. Sequenced material: whole blood, taken at baseline. The receptors shown here come from an adult who was a healthcare worker with PCR-confirmed SARS-CoV-2 infection or an uninfected control (not recorded which). Each CDR3 is given with its conserved first and last residue. The D gene is left open where the match is weak. Clone size, where shown, is once, few, many, or a class for clones that have expanded.

TRBV11-2	-	TRBJ2-1	-	TGTGCCAGCAGCTTAGATCGGGGAGGATTAATTGAGCAGTTCTTC	CASSLDRGGLIEQFF
TRBV6-6	TRBD2	TRBJ2-3	-	TGTGCCAGCAGTTACGCGGGACTAGCGGGAGGCACAGATACGCAGTATTTT	CASSYAGLAGGTDTQYF
TRBV29-1	-	TRBJ1-4	-	TGCAGCGTTGAAGAACATGGGGGACGACCGGTACGGTTT	CSVEEHGGRPVRF
TRBV20-1	-	TRBJ2-3	many	TGCAGTGCCCAAGGGGGGCTTAGCACAGATACGCAGTATTTT	CSAQGGLSTDTQYF
TRBV11-2	TRBD1	TRBJ1-1	many	TGTGCCAGCAGCATTCGGACAGGGAGGACTGAAGCTTTCTTT	CASSIRTGRTEAFF
TRBV9	-	TRBJ2-1	many	TGTGCCAGCAGCGTAGACGGACTCTCGTTGGATGAGCAGTTCTTC	CASSVDGLSLDEQFF
TRBV7-8	-	TRBJ2-1	-	TGTGCCAGCACCTTTATGCCCGGGAACGATGAGCAGTTCTTC	CASTFMPGNDEQFF
TRBV28	-	TRBJ2-1	-	TGTGCCAGCAGTCTTCCGGGACCTATCGAAAGTAATGAGCAGTTCTTC	CASSLPGPIESNEQFF
TRBV6-1	TRBD2	TRBJ2-1	many	TGTGCCAGCAGTCCCTCGGGACTAGCGGTTTACAATGAGCAGTTCTTC	CASSPSGLAVYNEQFF
TRBV11-2	-	TRBJ1-1	many	TGTGCCAGCAGCTTAGTGGGGTCCATGAACACTGAAGCTTTCTTT	CASSLVGSMNTEAFF
TRBV5-1	TRBD1	TRBJ2-7	many	TGCGCCAGCAGCTTGGAAGGGACAGGGGCCTACGAGCAGTACTTC	CASSLEGTGAYEQYF
TRBV28	-	TRBJ1-5	many	TGTGCCAGCAGTAAACTCCGGGGTGGTCAGCCCCAGCATTTT	CASSKLRGGQPQHF
TRBV27	TRBD1	TRBJ2-2	many	TGTGCCAGCAGAATAACCGGGACAGCAGTTCCCGGGGAGCTGTTTTTT	CASRITGTAVPGELFF
TRBV11-2	-	TRBJ1-3	few	TGTGCCAGCAGCCTAATGGCTCGGGGCGGCAGGGGAAACACCATATATTTT	CASSLMARGGRGNTIYF
TRBV12-3/TRBV12-4	-	TRBJ2-7	many	TGTGCCAGCAGTGGGGACGGATCCTACGAGCAGTACTTC	CASSGDGSYEQYF
TRBV5-1	-	TRBJ1-1	-	TGCGCCAGCAGCTTGGAGGCAGGGAGGACTGAAGCTTTCTTT	CASSLEAGRTEAFF
TRBV18	-	TRBJ1-1	-	TGTGCCAGCTCACCACGTCCGGGGGAGGTCGGAACTGAAGCTTTCTTT	CASSPRPGEVGTEAFF
TRBV18	TRBD1	TRBJ2-3	-	TGTGCCAGCTCACCATGGACAGGGGGAGGAACAGATACGCAGTATTTT	CASSPWTGGGTDTQYF
TRBV25-1	TRBD1	TRBJ2-7	-	TGTGCCAGCAGTGACAGGGGGCGTGAGGAGCAGTACTTC	CASSDRGREEQYF
TRBV28	-	TRBJ1-2	many	TGTGCCAGCAAACCGGGTTCCTATGGCTACACCTTC	CASKPGSYGYTF
TRBV6-2/TRBV6-3	TRBD1	TRBJ2-1	many	TGTGCCAGCAGTCGACAGGGCGGGTACAATGAGCAGTTCTTC	CASSRQGGYNEQFF
TRBV7-9	TRBD1	TRBJ2-1	many	TGTGCCAGCAGCTTAGCGGTAGGACAGGAGAGGAATGAGCAGTTCTTC	CASSLAVGQERNEQFF
TRBV12-3/TRBV12-4	-	TRBJ2-1	many	TGTGCCAGCAGTTTATCGTGGAACGAGCAGTTCTTC	CASSLSWNEQFF
TRBV6-5	-	TRBJ1-3	-	TGTGCCAGCACCACATGGCGGGGAAACACCATATATTTT	CASTTWRGNTIYF
TRBV6-2/TRBV6-3	TRBD2	TRBJ2-3	-	TGTGCCAGCAGTCCTCGACTAGCGGGAGACGGAACAGATACGCAGTATTTT	CASSPRLAGDGTDTQYF
TRBV10-3	-	TRBJ1-1	many	TGTGCCATCAGTGAGGCGAGGGCTGAAGCTTTCTTT	CAISEARAEAFF
TRBV18	-	TRBJ2-7	many	TGTGCCAGCTCACCAAGAGGAGCCGGGGGCCTCGACGAGCAGTACTTC	CASSPRGAGGLDEQYF
TRBV18	-	TRBJ1-1	few	TGTGCCAGCTCACCACCTCACATTGAAGCTTTCTTT	CASSPPHIEAFF